The 8 T cell receptor beta chains reported below all come from one sample, sequenced in a study of Tregs in tolerant kidney transplant recipients. Generated by immunoSEQ multiplex PCR, the TCRdb table keeps only in-frame clones and is missing some. The sample has more than 90,000 clones; approximately 90% are singletons. Material for sequencing was CD4+ T cells from blood. The receptor set was obtained from a human donor in good health.

The V call is TRBV11-2, the J call TRBJ1-2, with 7 bases matching TRBD1. V lost 0 bases, J lost 3 bases, and 4 bases stayed unmatched. The length of the CDR3 is 15 residues. Germline CDR1 reads SGHAT; CDR2 reads FQNNGV. The CDR3 loop is CASSLDQGGYYGYTF. The CDR3 coding sequence is TGTGCCAGCAGCTTAGATCAGGGGGGCTACTATGGCTACACCTTC.

J is TRBJ2-7 and V is TRBV7-8, with 10 bases matching TRBD2. CDR1 and CDR2 from the germline V gene are SGHVS and FQNEAQ. CDR3 size: 16 residues. J lost 3 bases, V lost 2 bases, and 7 bases had no gene match. Here the CDR3 DNA reads TGTGCCAGCAGCTTAACCGGACTAGCGGACCACTACGAGCAGTACTTC. Amino acid sequence: CASSLTGLADHYEQYF.

The chain recombines TRBV6-1 with TRBJ2-3, with D possibly matching TRBD1 (5 bases). Trimming took 7 bases from V and 6 from J, leaving 11 bases between them. Looked up from germline, CDR1 is MNHNS and CDR2 is SASEGT. This CDR3 region has 12 residues. CDR3 sequence reads: CASTGHLDTQYF. DNA for the CDR3: TGTGCCAGCACTGGACACTTGGATACGCAGTATTTT.

The chain joins TRBV4-2 to TRBJ1-4; D not certain. The germline V and J ends were trimmed by 5 bases and 8 bases, with 18 bases remaining between them. The germline gives CDR1 LGHNA, CDR2 YNFKEQ. The CDR3 runs 15 residues. Here the CDR3 DNA reads TGTGCCAGCAGCGGAGACACGAAGGGTAGGGAAAAACTGTTTTTT. This gives the protein CASSGDTKGREKLFF.

The CDR3 spells CASSPRLGSDNEQFF. The CDR3 nucleotides are TGTGCCAGCTCACCAAGGTTAGGGAGCGACAATGAGCAGTTCTTC. This chain links TRBV18 with TRBJ2-1, with TRBD2 as a possible D gene (5 bases). This CDR3 comprises 15 residues. Germline V lookup: CDR1 KGHSH, CDR2 LQKENI. Trimming took 2 bases from V and 5 from J, leaving 13 bases between them. Variable domain in full (rest from reference TRBV18 and TRBJ2-1): NAGVMQNPRHLVRRRGQEARLRCSPMKGHSHVYWYRQLPEEGLKFMVYLQKENIIDESGMPKERFSAEFPKEGPSILRIQQVVRGDSAAYFCASSPRLGSDNEQFFGPGTRLTVL.

This clone appeared a few times. This rearrangement joins TRBV11-2 to TRBJ2-5; D possibly uses TRBD1 or TRBD2 (6 bases each). Trimming shortened V by 3 bases and J by 4 bases, and 12 bases separated the two germline ends. CDR3 length: 14 amino acids. Per the germline V gene, CDR1 is SGHAT and CDR2 is FQNNGV. The CDR3 DNA reads as TGTGCCAGCAGCTTTTTTGGGGGGCGAGAGACCCAGTACTTC. It is translated as CASSFFGGRETQYF.

This clone was seen only a few times. The gene calls are TRBV5-1 and TRBJ1-3; D uncertain. Trimming shortened V by 0 bases and J by 3 bases, and 10 bases separated the two germline ends. Germline V gene lookup returns CDR1 SGHRS and CDR2 YFSETQ. This CDR3 comprises 15 residues. CDR3 sequence (DNA): TGCGCCAGCAGCTTGGCGGTGGGTTATGGAAACACCATATATTTT. It encodes CASSLAVGYGNTIYF.

The chain recombines TRBV7-2 with TRBJ1-1; no clear D gene. The CDR3 has 15 amino acids. Per the germline V gene, CDR1 is SGHTA and CDR2 is FQGNSA. Trimming took 1 base from V and 3 from J, leaving 12 bases between them. CDR3 DNA sequence: TGTGCCAGCAGCTTAGTGGGAGGGATGTACACTGAAGCTTTCTTT. This gives the protein CASSLVGGMYTEAFF.